The 9 T cell receptor beta chains presented below share a single source sample, sequenced in a study of shared clonotypes between healthy human individuals. Assay used: immunoSEQ multiplex PCR; TCRdb lists only in-frame clones, some missing. The table includes about 1.5 million clones, around 97% detected once. The sequenced material came from naive CD4+ T cells sorted from blood. Documented subset: CD45RA+ positively selected. These receptors were collected from a man aged 25-45 years in good health.

The V and J genes are TRBV5-6 and TRBJ1-1; TRBD1 aligns across 8 bases. Germline-derived CDR1 and CDR2 are SGHDT and YYEEEE. The junction had 14 bases not matched to a gene; V was cut back by 6 bases and J by 4 bases. This CDR3 has 16 amino acids. The DNA for the CDR3 is TGTGCCAGCACCGAGACAGGGGTCCCCTCTGGCACTGAAGCTTTCTTT. Amino acid sequence: CASTETGVPSGTEAFF.

The chain has TRBV9 and TRBJ2-1, with 9 bases identical to TRBD2. CDR1 is SGDLS and CDR2 is YYNGEE in the germline V gene. Losses at the gene ends were 4 bases for V and 0 bases for J; bases not matched to a gene: 17. This CDR3 is 20 amino acids long. The CDR3 reads CASSPRASGIGTLSYNEQFF. Here the CDR3 DNA reads TGTGCCAGCAGCCCCCGGGCTAGCGGGATTGGGACACTCTCCTACAATGAGCAGTTCTTC. The entire variable domain, with the rest obtained from reference TRBV9 and TRBJ2-1, is as follows: DSGVTQTPKHLITATGQRVTLRCSPRSGDLSVYWYQQSLDQGLQFLIQYYNGEERAKGNILERFSAQQFPDLHSELNLSSLELGDSALYFCASSPRASGIGTLSYNEQFFGPGTRLTVL.

The chain carries TRBV28 and TRBJ2-1, with TRBD1 as a possible D gene (5 bases). Trimming shortened V by 2 bases and J by 2 bases, and 10 bases separated the two germline ends. The CDR3 spans 15 residues. Germline V gene lookup returns CDR1 MDHEN and CDR2 SYDVKM. CDR3 residues: CASSLEATAYNEQFF. The CDR3 DNA sequence: TGTGCCAGCAGTTTAGAGGCGACAGCCTACAATGAGCAGTTCTTC.

This chain links TRBV7-9 with TRBJ2-5; 8 positions agree with TRBD2. CDR3 length: 15 amino acids. Germline loops: CDR1 SEHNR, CDR2 FQNEAQ (reference sequence). The J segment lost 4 bases and the V segment lost 5 bases, leaving 9 bases of the junction unmatched. The CDR3 spells CASSQWSGRVETQYF. CDR3 sequence (DNA): TGTGCCAGCAGCCAGTGGAGCGGGAGAGTAGAGACCCAGTACTTC.

The gene calls are TRBV5-6 and TRBJ1-2, with D possibly TRBD1 on 6 matching bases. Trimming took off 0 bases at V and 5 bases at J, with 17 bases between the two ends. The germline V gene encodes CDR1 SGHDT and CDR2 YYEEEE. This CDR3 spans 16 amino acids. The CDR3 is CASSLVSRGIEYGYTF. CDR3 DNA: TGTGCCAGCAGCTTGGTCAGTAGGGGGATCGAGTATGGCTACACCTTC.

This clone has more than one count but fewer than ten. This chain links TRBV7-3 with TRBJ2-3; D ambiguous. CDR1 and CDR2 (germline): SGHTA, FQGTGA. This CDR3 has 11 amino acids. The V end lost 4 bases, the J end lost 2 bases, and 1 base lay between the germline ends. CDR3 loop: CASSSTDTQYF. CDR3 DNA sequence: TGTGCCAGCAGCTCCACAGATACGCAGTATTTT. The full variable domain, completed using reference TRBV7-3 and TRBJ2-3, is GAGVSQTPSNKVTEKGKYVELRCDPISGHTALYWYRQSLGQGPEFLIYFQGTGAADDSGLPNDRFFAVRPEGSVSTLKIQRTERGDSAVYLCASSSTDTQYFGPGTRLTVL.

This chain connects TRBV6-5 to TRBJ2-5; D tentatively reads TRBD1 or TRBD2 (5 bases each). Germline lookup yields CDR1 MNHEY and CDR2 SVGAGI. V lost 6 bases and J lost 4, with 12 bases in between. The CDR3 has 13 amino acids. CDR3 nucleotide sequence: TGTGCCAGCAGGGGGGTATATGGAGAGACCCAGTACTTC. Translated: CASRGVYGETQYF.

This chain links TRBV19 with TRBJ2-7, with D possibly matching TRBD1 (6 bases). This CDR3 is built from 16 residues. Germline loops: CDR1 LNHDA, CDR2 SQIVND (reference sequence). Trimming stripped 5 bases from V and 2 bases from J, with 19 bases between. As DNA, the CDR3 is TGTGCCAGTAGTCAAATAGCAGGGACAAAGACCTACGAGCAGTACTTC. It yields the protein CASSQIAGTKTYEQYF.

The rearrangement uses TRBV29-1 and TRBJ2-1, with TRBD2 identical over 13 bases. V gave up 6 bases and J gave up 1 base; unmatched junction bases: 9. Germline CDR1 is SQVTM and CDR2 is ANQGSEA. This CDR3 is built from 17 residues. CDR3: CSVGGLAGLGSYNEQFF. CDR3 nucleotides: TGCAGCGTGGGGGGACTAGCGGGATTAGGGTCCTACAATGAGCAGTTCTTC.